A single T cell receptor beta chain is shown here with its context. No antigen is known for it. This CDR3 has 16 amino acids. V gave up 4 bases and J gave up 5 bases; unmatched junction bases: 11. CDR1 is ENHRY, CDR2 SYGVKD, per germline. This record belongs to a study of graft-versus-host responses after intestinal transplantation. The overall study: Grafts were multivisceral, liver-intestinal, or isolated intestinal. Anti-thymocyte globulin induction was given to all recipients, followed by tacrolimus and steroids for around three years.

Graft material was processed, releasing intraepithelial and lamina propria lymphocytes. Profiled with immunoSEQ multiplex PCR; TCRdb holds only in-frame clones, not every one. There are 13,000 or so clones in the sample; roughly 74% occur only once, and roughly 7% lies in the top ten. Study-wide results and caveats: Among circulating GvH clones, peak levels were associated with early post-transplant declines in HvG clones. Investigators detected GvH clones in recipient marrow, with some emerging earlier in ileum or blood.

The clonotype comes from a human patient who received an intestinal transplant, so some T cells may come from the graft donor. The material was ileum tissue, obtained 16 days after intestinal transplant. The V gene is TRBV10-3, the J gene TRBJ1-2, with 9 bases fitting TRBD1. The CDR3 DNA reads TGTGCCATCAGTGGCGGAAGTGGCGGGACAGGGTATGGCTACACCTTC. This sequence encodes CAISGGSGGTGYGYTF.